What follows are 20 T cell receptor beta chains derived from one specimen sequenced in a study of T-cell memory formation after mild COVID-19. TCRdb fed the 5' RACE reads into MiXCR, producing one record per CDR3 protein. Of 250,000 to 300,000 distinct CDR3 sequences listed, about a sixth were seen once; the top ten hold around a fifth. The material sequenced was PBMCs or a T cell subset sorted from them (not recorded which). These receptors were taken from a man between 18 and 35 years old who had mild COVID-19 (a few samples of this study predate the infection). Cell type and time point are not known.

A few counts support this clonotype. This rearrangement joins TRBV20-1 to TRBJ2-3; D call uncertain. V lost 6 bases, J lost 1 base, and 8 bases lay in between. From germline, CDR1 is DFQATT and CDR2 SNEGSKA (reference sequence). The length of the CDR3 is 12 residues. This CDR3 reads CSAQWGTDTQYF. CDR3 DNA sequence: TGCAGTGCCCAGTGGGGCACAGATACGCAGTATTTT.

This clonotype showed up just a few times. The J gene is TRBJ2-3, the V gene TRBV10-3, with D unclear. The CDR3 has 14 amino acids. Germline CDR1 and CDR2: ENHRY and SYGVKD. Trimming shortened V by 4 bases and J by 6 bases, and 14 bases separated the two germline ends. The CDR3 DNA sequence: TGTGCCATCAGTGTGGTTGGGCCAGCCGATACGCAGTATTTT. This codes for CAISVVGPADTQYF.

The sample holds a few counts of this clonotype. The chain joins TRBV18 to TRBJ2-7; no clear D. V shed 2 bases and J shed 0 bases, with 8 bases lying between them. This CDR3 is built from 14 residues. In germline, CDR1 is KGHSH, CDR2 LQKENI. The CDR3 here is CASSPDTYSYEQYV. In DNA form, the CDR3 reads TGTGCCAGCTCACCAGACACCTACTCCTACGAGCAGTACGTC.

This clonotype was recorded many times. The chain uses TRBV27 and TRBJ2-7; unclear D gene. The germline CDR1 and CDR2 sequences are MNHEY and SMNVEV (reference sequence). The CDR3 length is 14 residues. The V end lost 3 bases, the J end lost 7 bases, and 16 bases lay between the germline ends. The CDR3 sequence is CASSFGLLLREQYF. The CDR3, as DNA: TGTGCCAGCAGTTTTGGGCTACTCCTACGAGAGCAGTACTTC.

V and J are TRBV7-9 and TRBJ2-3; D tentatively reads TRBD1 or TRBD2 (5 bases each). This CDR3 is 20 amino acids long. The germline V and J ends were trimmed by 0 bases and 2 bases, with 24 bases remaining between them. In germline, CDR1 is SEHNR, CDR2 FQNEAQ (reference sequence). The CDR3 DNA is TGTGCCAGCAGCTTAGCCGGCAGTTCGTGGGGGAATCCCCCCACAGATACGCAGTATTTT. Translating gives CASSLAGSSWGNPPTDTQYF.

The table lists this clonotype with a few counts. The genes are TRBV12-3 or TRBV12-4 and TRBJ2-2; unclear D gene. V was cut by 5 bases and J by 1 base, with 14 bases left in between. The CDR3 totals 16 residues. Here the CDR3 reads CASSPSPTGNTGELFF. In nucleotides, the CDR3 is TGTGCCAGCAGTCCTTCACCTACCGGGAACACCGGGGAGCTGTTTTTT.

V gene TRBV20-1 combines with J gene TRBJ2-7; a possible D gene is TRBD1 (5 bases). CDR3 length: 12 amino acids. Trimming took off 5 bases at V and 3 bases at J, with 11 bases between the two ends. Germline V CDR1 and CDR2: DFQATT, SNEGSKA (reference sequence). The CDR3: CSALIGDYEQYV. CDR3 DNA sequence: TGCAGTGCTTTAATAGGGGACTACGAGCAGTACGTC.

This chain joins TRBV28 and TRBJ2-3; unclear D gene. Looked up from germline, CDR1 is MDHEN and CDR2 is SYDVKM. The CDR3 sequence is 12 residues long. V lost 2 bases and J lost 6, with 6 bases in between. The CDR3 nucleotides read TGTGCCAGCAGTTTAGCGCGGGATACGCAGTATTTT. It yields the protein CASSLARDTQYF.

The rearrangement joins TRBV5-6 to TRBJ2-7; D is uncertain. Per germline, CDR1 SGHDT and CDR2 YYEEEE. The CDR3 is made up of 14 amino acids. Trimming took off 4 bases at V and 2 bases at J, with 13 bases between the two ends. Here the CDR3 DNA reads TGTGCCAGCAGCCCCCCTTCTGGGACCTACGAGCAGTACTTC. Protein: CASSPPSGTYEQYF. Together with reference TRBV5-6 and TRBJ2-7, the CDR3 gives the full variable domain: DAGVTQSPTHLIKTRGQQVTLRCSPKSGHDTVSWYQQALGQGPQFIFQYYEEEERQRGNFPDRFSGHQFPNYSSELNVNALLLGDSALYLCASSPPSGTYEQYFGPGTRLTVT.

This clonotype was seen only a few times. The V call is TRBV9, the J call TRBJ1-1; perhaps TRBD1 as D (5 bases). V was trimmed by 0 bases and J by 13 bases, leaving 16 bases between them. Per the germline V gene, CDR1 is SGDLS and CDR2 is YYNGEE. The CDR3 sequence is 13 residues long. This chain's CDR3 is CASSVEEWGSGFF. The CDR3 DNA sequence: TGTGCCAGCAGCGTAGAAGAGTGGGGGTCGGGTTTCTTT.

There are a few counts of this clonotype. The chain has TRBV5-4 and TRBJ1-1; D is unclear. With 4 bases removed from V and 0 bases from J, the gap between germline ends came to 10 bases. The CDR3 length is 14 residues. CDR1 and CDR2 (germline): SGHNT, YYREEE (reference sequence). CDR3 nucleotides: TGTGCCAGCAGCCCTTCTGCAGTGAACACTGAAGCTTTCTTT. It codes for CASSPSAVNTEAFF.

This clonotype was picked up a small number of times. The CDR3 coding sequence is TGTGCCAGCACCGGTAGCGGGGGGCCATCCGAGACCCAGTACTTC. It codes for CASTGSGGPSETQYF. The gene calls are TRBV7-2 and TRBJ2-5; TRBD2 aligns across 10 bases. CDR3 length: 15 residues. The V gene end was trimmed by 7 bases and the J gene end by 5 bases; junction bases not matched to a gene: 10. Germline lookup yields CDR1 SGHTA and CDR2 FQGNSA.

In this sample, this clonotype turned up many times. The chain couples TRBV7-9 to TRBJ1-2; D is ambiguous. This CDR3 has 13 residues. Germline V gene lookup returns CDR1 SEHNR and CDR2 FQNEAQ (reference sequence). V was pared by 7 bases and J by 6 bases, with 15 bases between. This CDR3 reads CASTLRADDGYTF. The DNA of the CDR3 is TGTGCCAGCACCCTAAGGGCAGACGATGGCTACACCTTC.

This clonotype was counted between two and nine times. This rearrangement joins TRBV7-9 to TRBJ2-3, with a possible D match to TRBD1 (6 bases). V lost 5 bases, J lost 0 bases, and 12 bases lay in between. This CDR3 contains 15 residues. Germline V gene sequence: CDR1 SEHNR, CDR2 FQNEAQ (reference sequence). CDR3: CASSGRQVSTDTQYF. The CDR3 DNA follows: TGTGCCAGCAGCGGTCGACAGGTTAGCACAGATACGCAGTATTTT.

This clonotype has a handful of counts. The chain carries TRBV5-1 and TRBJ2-5, with 9 positions matching TRBD1. Germline lookup yields CDR1 SGHRS and CDR2 YFSETQ. The trim removed 4 bases at V and 2 bases at J, leaving 3 bases unmatched. The CDR3 is 14 amino acids. The chain's CDR3 is CASSTGQGQETQYF. In nucleotides, the CDR3 is TGCGCCAGCAGCACTGGACAGGGGCAAGAGACCCAGTACTTC.

V usage is TRBV20-1 and J usage is TRBJ1-4; no clear D. The CDR3 covers 14 residues. CDR1 and CDR2 from the germline V gene are DFQATT and SNEGSKA (reference sequence). Deletions cut 4 bases from V and 2 bases from J, with 11 bases between. The CDR3 loop reads CSATGGSTNEKLFF. The CDR3 nucleotides are TGCAGTGCTACCGGCGGGAGTACTAATGAAAAACTGTTTTTT.

This chain joins TRBV5-1 and TRBJ1-3; D unclear. CDR3 size: 14 residues. Per germline, CDR1 SGHRS and CDR2 YFSETQ. V dropped 0 bases and J dropped 4 bases, with 8 bases sitting between them. Written as DNA, the CDR3 is TGCGCCAGCAGCTTGGACTCCCAGGGAAACACCATATATTTT. This gives the protein CASSLDSQGNTIYF.

This clonotype was counted a few times. The chain joins TRBV7-2 to TRBJ1-1; 11 nucleotides agree with TRBD1. Germline V lookup: CDR1 SGHTA, CDR2 FQGNSA. CDR3 length: 17 amino acids. V shed 5 bases and J 0 bases; nucleotides not matched to a gene: 8. CDR3 protein: CASSVTGTGGLNTEAFF. The DNA of the CDR3 is TGTGCCAGCAGCGTTACCGGGACAGGGGGTCTGAACACTGAAGCTTTCTTT.

There are a few counts of this clonotype. The V and J genes are TRBV29-1 and TRBJ2-1; D is ambiguous. The germline CDR1 and CDR2 sequences are SQVTM and ANQGSEA. V dropped 5 bases and J dropped 6 bases, with 11 bases sitting between them. The CDR3 is 12 amino acids. The CDR3 here is CSVYILGNEQFF. Written as DNA, the CDR3 is TGCAGCGTTTACATTCTCGGCAATGAGCAGTTCTTC.

This clonotype was seen ten or more times. The CDR3 region has the DNA TGCGCCAGCAGCTGGGCAGGTGACAACAATGAGCAGTTCTTC. Its translation: CASSWAGDNNEQFF. J is TRBJ2-1 and V is TRBV5-1; unclear D gene. From germline, CDR1 is SGHRS and CDR2 YFSETQ. The germline V and J ends were trimmed by 3 bases and 5 bases, with 12 bases remaining between them. This CDR3 contains 14 residues.